Below are 9 T cell receptor beta chains sequenced from a single sample in a study of T cells in localized non-small cell lung cancer. Sequencing was performed with immunoSEQ multiplex PCR; in TCRdb, only in-frame clones are kept and a portion is missing. The sample has about 54,000 clones; roughly four fifths are singletons. The material was peripheral blood, obtained before any cancer treatment. These receptors were obtained from a female donor at least 60 years old with stage II squamous cell lung carcinoma.

The chain uses TRBV5-6 and TRBJ1-2; tentatively, D is TRBD1 (6 bases). Between the trimmed V and J ends, which lost 2 bases and 1 base, there was a span of 12 bases. Germline V lookup: CDR1 SGHDT, CDR2 YYEEEE. The CDR3 covers 15 residues. The CDR3 region is CASSFRDTFNYGYTF. The CDR3 DNA follows: TGTGCCAGCAGCTTCCGGGACACCTTTAACTATGGCTACACCTTC.

The chain carries TRBV19 and TRBJ2-3, with 8 bases that match TRBD2. Germline V lookup: CDR1 LNHDA, CDR2 SQIVND (reference sequence). CDR3 length: 15 residues. Unmatched junction bases numbered 5, after V lost 4 bases and J lost 2 bases. CDR3 residues: CASSTSSGYTDTQYF. The CDR3 bases are TGTGCCAGTAGTACCTCTAGCGGGTACACAGATACGCAGTATTTT.

V gene TRBV25-1 combines with J gene TRBJ1-2; D gene unclear. Trimming pared 3 bases from V and 13 bases from J, leaving 12 bases between. The CDR3 sequence is 11 residues long. Germline lookup yields CDR1 MGHDK and CDR2 SYGVNS. CDR3 region: CASSDVGSRTF. CDR3 DNA: TGTGCCAGCAGTGACGTGGGTAGCCGCACCTTC.

This clone occurred a few times. The genes are TRBV19 and TRBJ2-1; 9 bases are shared with TRBD2. V was clipped by 6 bases and J by 1 base; unmatched bases: 4. CDR1 and CDR2 from the germline V gene are LNHDA and SQIVND (reference sequence). The CDR3 is 15 residues long. The CDR3 is CASRPTSGSYNEQFF. The CDR3 region has the DNA TGTGCCAGTAGGCCCACTAGCGGGTCCTACAATGAGCAGTTCTTC.

V usage is TRBV7-9 and J usage is TRBJ1-5; D gene uncertain. This CDR3 contains 14 residues. The ends were cut back, 5 bases at V and 6 bases at J, with 14 bases in the middle. Germline V CDR1 and CDR2: SEHNR, FQNEAQ (reference sequence). CDR3 residues: CASSLSAGIQPQHF. The CDR3 nucleotides are TGTGCCAGCAGCCTCTCCGCAGGAATTCAGCCCCAGCATTTT.

CDR3 bases: TGTGCCACCGACCAGGGGCTTACGAACACCGGGGAGCTGTTTTTT. Translation: CATDQGLTNTGELFF. V usage is TRBV5-8 and J usage is TRBJ2-2; D perhaps matches TRBD1 (6 bases). V was trimmed by 9 bases and J by 0 bases, leaving 15 bases between them. The CDR3 contains 15 residues. The germline gives CDR1 SGHTS, CDR2 YDEGEE.

The rearrangement links TRBV19 to TRBJ2-1; D is perhaps TRBD1 (5 bases). Trimming took 7 bases from V and 0 from J, leaving 16 bases between them. This CDR3 region has 16 residues. Germline V gene sequence: CDR1 LNHDA, CDR2 SQIVND (reference sequence). The CDR3 is CASIKGSLSSYNEQFF. DNA of the CDR3: TGTGCCAGTATAAAGGGGTCACTTAGCTCCTACAATGAGCAGTTCTTC.

This chain joins TRBV7-9 and TRBJ1-6; possibly TRBD1 for D (5 bases). The CDR3 spans 13 residues. V lost 5 bases, J lost 14 bases, and 16 bases lay in between. Per the germline V gene, CDR1 is SEHNR and CDR2 is FQNEAQ (reference sequence). The CDR3 is CASSPQESSSLHF. In nucleotides, the CDR3 is TGTGCCAGCAGCCCACAGGAGTCCTCGTCCCTCCACTTT.

This clone was seen once. This chain links TRBV19 with TRBJ1-6; D remains unclear. V was trimmed by 3 bases and J by 10 bases, leaving 13 bases between them. CDR3 length: 14 residues. CDR1 is LNHDA and CDR2 is SQIVND in the germline V gene (reference sequence). CDR3 residues: CASSITLGGSPLHF. The DNA for the CDR3 is TGTGCCAGTAGTATTACCCTGGGAGGATCACCCCTCCACTTT.